These 28 T cell receptor beta chains originate from one sample sequenced in a study of blood T cell repertoires in COVID-19. Clones were read by immunoSEQ multiplex PCR, and TCRdb kept only the in-frame ones, dropping some. The table lists about 190,000 clones, 84% of them singletons. Sequenced input: peripheral blood. These TCRs come from a human donor in a cohort sampled during active COVID-19.

This chain connects TRBV10-3 to TRBJ1-5; 7 nucleotides match TRBD1. V lost 0 bases, J lost 15 bases, and 14 bases stayed unmatched. CDR1 and CDR2 (germline): ENHRY, SYGVKD. The CDR3 runs to 15 residues. CDR3 protein: CAISESKGGAFRRHF. Here the CDR3 DNA reads TGTGCCATCAGTGAGTCGAAAGGGGGCGCTTTTCGTAGGCATTTT.

This chain links TRBV5-1 with TRBJ1-1; D possibly corresponds to TRBD1 (5 bases). Per germline, CDR1 SGHRS and CDR2 YFSETQ. This CDR3 comprises 15 residues. Trimming took off 3 bases at V and 6 bases at J, with 18 bases between the two ends. CDR3 nucleotides: TGCGCCAGCAGCTCACCCTCCGGGGGACTCGCTGAAGCTTTCTTT. It yields the protein CASSSPSGGLAEAFF. Full variable domain (remainder filled in from reference TRBV5-1 and TRBJ1-1): KAGVTQTPRYLIKTRGQQVTLSCSPISGHRSVSWYQQTPGQGLQFLFEYFSETQRNKGNFPGRFSGRQFSNSRSEMNVSTLELGDSALYLCASSSPSGGLAEAFFGQGTRLTVV.

This sequence joins TRBV3-1 (or the pseudogene TRBV3-2) and TRBJ1-2, with D perhaps matching TRBD1 (5 bases). Trimming left V 4 bases short and J 8 bases short, with 17 bases between. The CDR3 covers 14 residues. CDR1 and CDR2 (germline): LGHDT, YNNKEL (reference sequence). The CDR3 here is CASSRVGRVGGYTF. The CDR3, as DNA: TGTGCCAGCAGCCGGGTCGGCAGGGTTGGAGGCTACACCTTC.

As regards this clone: At the DNA level, this CDR3 is encoded by other sequences in the same sample as well. This rearrangement joins TRBV7-3 to TRBJ1-1; D is undetermined. The CDR3 spans 13 residues. The ends were cut back, 3 bases at V and 2 bases at J, with 7 bases in the middle. In germline, CDR1 is SGHTA, CDR2 FQGTGA. The CDR3 here is CASSFGANTEAFF. The CDR3 coding sequence is TGTGCCAGCAGCTTCGGAGCCAACACTGAAGCTTTCTTT.

The V and J genes are TRBV27 and TRBJ1-1; 7 nucleotides align to TRBD1. Germline trimming cut 9 bases from V and 4 bases from J; bases unmatched to any gene: 8. Germline V gene data show CDR1 as MNHEY and CDR2 as SMNVEV (reference sequence). This CDR3 comprises 13 residues. The CDR3 DNA reads as TGTGCCAGTAGACAGGGTGGAGTCACTGAAGCTTTCTTT. This sequence encodes CASRQGGVTEAFF.

In the case of this clone: An end of the junction does not agree with germline; a read error may underlie this. V gene TRBV7-7 combines with J gene TRBJ1-2, with 10 bases identical to TRBD1. CDR3 length: 16 residues. The germline V gene has CDR1 SSHAT and CDR2 FNYEAQ (reference sequence). The CDR3 loop is CASSLRDRGASYGYTF. CDR3 DNA: TGTGCTAGCAGCTTAAGGGACAGGGGTGCTTCCTATGGCTACACCTTC.

The rearrangement uses TRBV4-1 and TRBJ2-1, with TRBD2 as a possible D gene (6 bases). Per germline, CDR1 MGHRA and CDR2 YSYEKL. The CDR3 length is 15 residues. The germline V and J ends were trimmed by 0 bases and 8 bases, with 14 bases remaining between them. For the CDR3, the DNA is TGCGCCAGCAGCCAAGATCCGGGAAGGGAGGATGAGCAGTTCTTC. It encodes CASSQDPGREDEQFF.

The chain combines TRBV19 with TRBJ2-1; D gene uncertain. The CDR3 is 12 residues long. V shed 1 base and J shed 9 bases, with 7 bases lying between them. Germline loops: CDR1 LNHDA, CDR2 SQIVND (reference sequence). CDR3 coding DNA: TGTGCCAGTAGTATAGTCCCCGGTGAGCAGTTCTTC. This sequence encodes CASSIVPGEQFF.

CDR3 loop: CASSPETDTYEQYV. The CDR3 coding sequence is TGTGCCAGCTCACCAGAGACAGACACCTACGAGCAGTACGTC. V usage is TRBV18 and J usage is TRBJ2-7, with D possibly matching TRBD1 (5 bases). V lost 2 bases and J 2 bases, leaving 10 bases between the germline ends. Germline V gene sequence: CDR1 KGHSH, CDR2 LQKENI. The CDR3 is 14 residues long.

The chain couples TRBV27 to TRBJ2-3; 7 bases align to TRBD1. The length of the CDR3 is 16 residues. CDR1 and CDR2 (germline): MNHEY, SMNVEV (reference sequence). V was pared by 8 bases and J by 2 bases, with 13 bases of the junction left unmatched. The CDR3 is CASGDTGQTYTDTQYF. The CDR3 region has the DNA TGTGCCAGCGGAGACACGGGACAGACGTACACAGATACGCAGTATTTT.

V usage is TRBV11-2 and J usage is TRBJ2-5; 10 nucleotides line up with TRBD2. The CDR3 contains 16 residues. Germline trimming cut 1 base from V and 3 bases from J; bases unmatched to any gene: 5. Germline V CDR1 and CDR2: SGHAT, FQNNGV. CDR3 sequence: CASSLGALAGKETQYF. In DNA form, the CDR3 reads TGTGCCAGCAGCTTAGGGGCACTAGCGGGGAAAGAGACCCAGTACTTC.

Regarding this clone: Other nucleotide sequences in the sample specify the same CDR3. This chain uses TRBV9 with TRBJ1-3, with a tentative D call TRBD1 (5 bases). V was shortened by 0 bases and J by 3 bases, with 7 bases between the two germline ends. This CDR3 is built from 14 residues. Germline assignment: CDR1 SGDLS and CDR2 YYNGEE. CDR3 nucleotide sequence: TGTGCCAGCAGCGTAGGCCAGGGTGGAAACACCATATATTTT. Protein: CASSVGQGGNTIYF.

In this sample, this clone turned up a few times. V usage is TRBV7-9 and J usage is TRBJ2-1; TRBD1 matches at 7 bases. Germline assignment: CDR1 SEHNR and CDR2 FQNEAQ (reference sequence). The CDR3 length is 15 residues. V gave up 6 bases and J gave up 4 bases; unmatched junction bases: 9. The CDR3 sequence is CASSPPGTVYNEQFF. The DNA of the CDR3 is TGTGCCAGCAGTCCTCCCGGGACAGTTTACAATGAGCAGTTCTTC.

This clone came up once. The chain links TRBV5-1 to TRBJ1-1; a weak D match, TRBD1 (6 bases). The CDR3 has 15 amino acids. Per germline, CDR1 SGHRS and CDR2 YFSETQ. V was cut by 4 bases and J by 5 bases, with 18 bases left in between. The CDR3 DNA reads TGCGCCAGCAGCCAAACACAGGGACGTGGGACTGAAGCTTTCTTT. As protein: CASSQTQGRGTEAFF.

This clone has a single count. The chain employs TRBV7-6 and TRBJ2-5; 8 nucleotides match TRBD2. Per germline, CDR1 SGHVS and CDR2 FNYEAQ. V trimming: 5 bases; J trimming: 2 bases; junction bases outside the gene matches: 10. This CDR3 has 16 amino acids. The CDR3, as DNA: TGTGCCAGCAGCCTCCCGGGGGGGGTCCGGCAAGAGACCCAGTACTTC. This gives the protein CASSLPGGVRQETQYF.

V is TRBV9 and J is TRBJ2-5; TRBD1 matches 9 bases. The germline CDR1 and CDR2 sequences are SGDLS and YYNGEE. CDR3 length equals 14 residues. Germline trimming cut 2 bases from V and 7 bases from J; bases unmatched to any gene: 6. DNA of the CDR3: TGTGCCAGCAGCGTCTCCGGGACAGGGACGACCCAGTACTTC. Residues: CASSVSGTGTTQYF. The complete variable domain, with remaining parts taken from reference TRBV9 and TRBJ2-5, reads DSGVTQTPKHLITATGQRVTLRCSPRSGDLSVYWYQQSLDQGLQFLIQYYNGEERAKGNILERFSAQQFPDLHSELNLSSLELGDSALYFCASSVSGTGTTQYFGPGTRLLVL.

The chain uses TRBV28 and TRBJ2-7; 8 bases fit TRBD1. Trimming cost V 5 bases and J 2 bases; bases outside gene matches: 8. Germline-derived CDR1 and CDR2 are MDHEN and SYDVKM. The CDR3 totals 15 residues. The CDR3 sequence is CASSGSGTGPYEQYF. In DNA form, the CDR3 reads TGTGCCAGCAGTGGCTCCGGGACAGGCCCCTACGAGCAGTACTTC.

The gene calls are TRBV5-8 and TRBJ2-5; 9 nucleotides agree with TRBD1. The trim removed 0 bases at V and 3 bases at J, leaving 3 bases unmatched. The germline gives CDR1 SGHTS, CDR2 YDEGEE. This CDR3 has 15 amino acids. The CDR3 coding sequence is TGTGCCAGCAGCTTGGGGGACAGGGCCGAAGAGACCCAGTACTTC. It codes for CASSLGDRAEETQYF.

The J gene is TRBJ1-5, the V gene TRBV28, with D maybe TRBD1 (5 bases). Germline CDR1 and CDR2: MDHEN and SYDVKM. The CDR3 loop spans 12 amino acids. Trimming took 8 bases from V and 3 from J, leaving 8 bases between them. The CDR3 sequence is CASAGNNQPQHF. CDR3 DNA sequence: TGTGCCAGCGCAGGGAACAATCAGCCCCAGCATTTT.

In nucleotides, the CDR3 is TGTGCCAGCTCACCAAATAGCGACGAGCAGTACTTC. Translating gives CASSPNSDEQYF. The V gene is TRBV18, the J gene TRBJ2-7, with D possibly matching TRBD2 (5 bases). Trimming pared 2 bases from V and 5 bases from J, leaving 7 bases between. CDR1 and CDR2 (germline): KGHSH, LQKENI. The CDR3 runs 12 residues.

The count of this clone is one. This chain connects TRBV5-4 to TRBJ2-7, with TRBD2 matching over 7 bases. The CDR3 spans 17 residues. Germline loops: CDR1 SGHNT, CDR2 YYREEE (reference sequence). With V trimmed by 2 bases and J by 1 base, 12 bases remained unmatched. The CDR3 DNA is TGTGCCAGCAGCTTTGTAACTAGCGCCCAGATTTCCTACGAGCAGTACTTC. This sequence encodes CASSFVTSAQISYEQYF.

The J gene is TRBJ2-6, the V gene TRBV5-8; D unresolved. V lost 3 bases, J lost 1 base, and 8 bases lay in between. CDR3 length: 15 residues. Germline CDR1 SGHTS, CDR2 YDEGEE. Here the CDR3 reads CASSSVISGANVLTF. CDR3 coding DNA: TGTGCCAGCAGCTCCGTTATTTCTGGGGCCAACGTCCTGACTTTC.

The V and J genes are TRBV11-2 and TRBJ2-5, with D maybe TRBD2 (6 bases). V was clipped by 4 bases and J by 4 bases, with 16 bases between them. CDR3 length: 15 residues. Germline V gene lookup returns CDR1 SGHAT and CDR2 FQNNGV. DNA of the CDR3: TGTGCCAGCAGCTCAGTAGCGGAGAGGGGAGAGACCCAGTACTTC. Protein product: CASSSVAERGETQYF.

The CDR3 region has the DNA TGTGCCAGCAGCATCAGGACAGGGGATCAGCCCCAGCATTTT. Protein sequence: CASSIRTGDQPQHF. The chain employs TRBV7-9 and TRBJ1-5; 9 nucleotides align to TRBD1. CDR1 and CDR2 from the germline V gene are SEHNR and FQNEAQ (reference sequence). J gave up 5 bases and V 5 bases, and 4 bases lay outside the gene matches. The CDR3 loop spans 14 amino acids.

This clone has only a few counts. CDR3 in DNA: TGTGCCAGTAGCGGCAGGGTGCCTAGCAATCAGCCCCAGCATTTT. Translation: CASSGRVPSNQPQHF. The chain recombines TRBV19 with TRBJ1-5; possible D gene TRBD1, 5 bases. CDR1 is LNHDA, CDR2 SQIVND, per germline (reference sequence). The CDR3 consists of 15 residues. The germline V and J ends were trimmed by 6 bases and 0 bases, with 12 bases remaining between them.

The rearrangement uses TRBV7-8 and TRBJ1-5; 8 positions agree with TRBD1. This CDR3 contains 14 residues. Germline V CDR1 and CDR2: SGHVS, FQNEAQ. With V trimmed by 8 bases and J by 2 bases, 5 bases remained unmatched. The CDR3: CASGDRLRNQPQHF. The CDR3 coding sequence is TGTGCCAGCGGGGACAGGCTCCGCAATCAGCCCCAGCATTTT.

This chain uses TRBV6-1 with TRBJ2-7; D unclear. The CDR3 loop spans 14 amino acids. Germline-derived CDR1 and CDR2 are MNHNS and SASEGT. V was pared by 1 base and J by 6 bases, with 13 bases between. The CDR3 sequence is CASSEGAGLGEQYV. The CDR3 DNA reads TGTGCCAGCAGTGAAGGTGCTGGGCTGGGCGAGCAGTACGTC.

The chain combines TRBV7-2 with TRBJ1-2; D is possibly TRBD1 (6 bases). Trimming pared 5 bases from V and 5 bases from J, leaving 18 bases between. Per the germline V gene, CDR1 is SGHTA and CDR2 is FQGNSA. The CDR3 is 15 amino acids. CDR3 nucleotides: TGTGCCAGCAGCCCCGTCCCCGGACAGCCATATGGCTACACCTTC. It translates to CASSPVPGQPYGYTF.